Listed below are T cell receptor beta chains from one sample, sequenced in a study of blood T cell repertoires in COVID-19. The protocol was immunoSEQ multiplex PCR, while the TCRdb copy is restricted to in-frame clones and leaves out a portion. Among about 280,000 clones listed, 83% were seen once. Sequenced: peripheral blood. These TCRs come from a woman aged 50 to 65 who had recovered from COVID-19. Each CDR3 is given with its conserved first and last residue. The order of the fields is V gene, D gene, clone size, J gene, CDR3 DNA, CDR3 protein. A D gene is named only where the DNA matches it firmly. A clone size is listed for some rows: how often the clone was seen (once, few, many), or a class if it is expanded.

v_gene: TRBV7-9
d_gene: TRBD1
abundance: NA
j_gene: TRBJ1-4
CDR3nt: TGTGCCAGCAGCGCCCGGGACAGGGGTAATGAAAAACTGTTTTTT
CDR3aa: CASSARDRGNEKLFF

v_gene: TRBV28
d_gene: NA
abundance: NA
j_gene: TRBJ1-3
CDR3nt: TGTGCCAGCAGTTCCTTGACAATTCCTGGAAACACCATATATTTT
CDR3aa: CASSSLTIPGNTIYF

v_gene: TRBV15
d_gene: NA
abundance: NA
j_gene: TRBJ1-4
CDR3nt: TGTGCCACCAGCAGGAACCGACTGGGTGCTAATGAAAAACTGTTTTTT
CDR3aa: CATSRNRLGANEKLFF

v_gene: TRBV6-5
d_gene: TRBD2
abundance: once
j_gene: TRBJ2-7
CDR3nt: TGTGCCAGCAGAGAGACTAGCGGGGCTTCCTACGAGCAGTACTTC
CDR3aa: CASRETSGASYEQYF

v_gene: TRBV6-2/TRBV6-3
d_gene: TRBD1
abundance: NA
j_gene: TRBJ2-7
CDR3nt: TGTGCCAGCAGCTGGGACAGGGGACCTGCACCATCCTACGAGCAGTACTTC
CDR3aa: CASSWDRGPAPSYEQYF

v_gene: TRBV7-8
d_gene: NA
abundance: many
j_gene: TRBJ2-2
CDR3nt: TGTGCCAGCAGCTTCCGGGACGCGGGATTATTAACCGGGGAGCTGTTTTTT
CDR3aa: CASSFRDAGLLTGELFF

v_gene: TRBV5-1
d_gene: TRBD1
abundance: NA
j_gene: TRBJ2-1
CDR3nt: TGCGCCAGCAGATCCCAGGGGGCATCCTACAATGAGCAGTTCTTC
CDR3aa: CASRSQGASYNEQFF

v_gene: TRBV4-3
d_gene: NA
abundance: NA
j_gene: TRBJ1-4
CDR3nt: TGCGCCAGCAGCCAAGGAGGGACTAATGAAAAACTGTTTTTT
CDR3aa: CASSQGGTNEKLFF

v_gene: TRBV6-5
d_gene: NA
abundance: NA
j_gene: TRBJ2-7
CDR3nt: TGTGCCAGCAGCCCGAGTGGTACCGTGCTCTACGAGCAGTACTTC
CDR3aa: CASSPSGTVLYEQYF

v_gene: TRBV7-9
d_gene: TRBD1
abundance: NA
j_gene: TRBJ1-4
CDR3nt: TGTGCCAGCAGCACCCAGACAGGGGGTAACGAAAAACTGTTTTTT
CDR3aa: CASSTQTGGNEKLFF

v_gene: TRBV9
d_gene: NA
abundance: NA
j_gene: TRBJ1-2
CDR3nt: TGTGCCAGCAGCGTACACGGGGGAACTAACTATGGCTACACCTTC
CDR3aa: CASSVHGGTNYGYTF

v_gene: TRBV29-1
d_gene: NA
abundance: NA
j_gene: TRBJ1-1
CDR3nt: TGCAGCGTTGTGGGTTTCGGGACTGAAGCTTTCTTT
CDR3aa: CSVVGFGTEAFF

v_gene: TRBV6-4
d_gene: NA
abundance: few
j_gene: TRBJ2-3
CDR3nt: TGTGCCAGCAGTGAAGTGGGGGCTACAGATACGCAGTATTTT
CDR3aa: CASSEVGATDTQYF

v_gene: TRBV10-3
d_gene: TRBD1
abundance: once
j_gene: TRBJ1-1
CDR3nt: TGTGCCATCAGTCCCAGGGGGGATAATGAAGCTTTCTTT
CDR3aa: CAISPRGDNEAFF

v_gene: TRBV12-3/TRBV12-4
d_gene: NA
abundance: NA
j_gene: TRBJ1-2
CDR3nt: TGTGCCAGCAGTTTAAGACAGACATCTGGCTACACCTTC
CDR3aa: CASSLRQTSGYTF

v_gene: TRBV7-2
d_gene: NA
abundance: NA
j_gene: TRBJ2-3
CDR3nt: TGTGCCAGCAGCTTATGGCGGGTTAGCACAGATACGCAGTATTTT
CDR3aa: CASSLWRVSTDTQYF

v_gene: TRBV2
d_gene: NA
abundance: NA
j_gene: TRBJ1-2
CDR3nt: TGTGCCAGCCTTCTCTCAGGGGCCACTAACTATGGCTACACCTTC
CDR3aa: CASLLSGATNYGYTF

v_gene: TRBV28
d_gene: NA
abundance: few
j_gene: TRBJ1-2
CDR3nt: TGTGCCAGCAGTTTAGTGAGCTCCCGGAGTGGCTACACCTTC
CDR3aa: CASSLVSSRSGYTF

v_gene: TRBV24-1
d_gene: NA
abundance: NA
j_gene: TRBJ2-2
CDR3nt: TGTGCCACCAGTGAAGGGGCGCGAACCGGGGAGCTGTTTTTT
CDR3aa: CATSEGARTGELFF

v_gene: TRBV28
d_gene: NA
abundance: NA
j_gene: TRBJ1-2
CDR3nt: TGTGCCAGCGCGGGAGGGGCCAAGGGCTACACCTTC
CDR3aa: CASAGGAKGYTF

v_gene: TRBV3-1/TRBV3-2
d_gene: TRBD2
abundance: NA
j_gene: TRBJ2-5
CDR3nt: TGTGCCGCACGACTAGCGGGAGCAGAGACCCAGTACTTC
CDR3aa: CAARLAGAETQYF

v_gene: TRBV29-1
d_gene: NA
abundance: NA
j_gene: TRBJ2-1
CDR3nt: TGCAGCGTTGGCTCTCTGGTTGGGGCCGACTACAATGAGCAGTTCTTC
CDR3aa: CSVGSLVGADYNEQFF

v_gene: TRBV7-2
d_gene: TRBD2
abundance: once
j_gene: TRBJ2-3
CDR3nt: TGTGCCAGCAGCCCCCGACTAGCGGTCGGGAGTACAGATACGCAGTATTTT
CDR3aa: CASSPRLAVGSTDTQYF

v_gene: TRBV11-2
d_gene: NA
abundance: NA
j_gene: TRBJ2-5
CDR3nt: TGTGCCAGCAGGTTAGGGACGGGACAAGAGACCCAGTACTTC
CDR3aa: CASRLGTGQETQYF

v_gene: TRBV28
d_gene: TRBD1
abundance: few
j_gene: TRBJ2-7
CDR3nt: TGTGCCAGCAGATTAACAGGGGAGAGGTACGAGCAGTACTTC
CDR3aa: CASRLTGERYEQYF

v_gene: TRBV5-1
d_gene: TRBD2
abundance: once
j_gene: TRBJ2-7
CDR3nt: TGCGCCAGCAGCCCGGGACTAGCGGGGGGGACCTCCTACGAGCAGTACTTC
CDR3aa: CASSPGLAGGTSYEQYF

v_gene: TRBV7-8
d_gene: NA
abundance: NA
j_gene: TRBJ1-2
CDR3nt: TGTGCCAGCAGCTCCACAGGGATGTATGGCTACACCTTC
CDR3aa: CASSSTGMYGYTF

v_gene: TRBV28
d_gene: TRBD2
abundance: NA
j_gene: TRBJ2-3
CDR3nt: TGTGCCAGCAGTCCCGGGGTGGGACTAGCGGTAGCAGATACGCAGTATTTT
CDR3aa: CASSPGVGLAVADTQYF

v_gene: TRBV12-5
d_gene: TRBD1
abundance: NA
j_gene: TRBJ2-1
CDR3nt: TGTGCTAGTGGTTTGGTTCGCATTGACAGGGGCCCCTACAATGAGCAGTTCTTC
CDR3aa: CASGLVRIDRGPYNEQFF

v_gene: TRBV7-9
d_gene: TRBD1
abundance: NA
j_gene: TRBJ1-2
CDR3nt: TGTGCCAGCAGCCCCGGGACAGGGGGCTATGGCTACACCTTC
CDR3aa: CASSPGTGGYGYTF

v_gene: TRBV6-5
d_gene: NA
abundance: NA
j_gene: TRBJ2-7
CDR3nt: TGTGCCAGCACCGAATTGGGTAAACGGGTGCAGTACTTC
CDR3aa: CASTELGKRVQYF